The next 19 T cell receptor beta chains were all read from a single sample in a study of blood T cell repertoires in COVID-19. Libraries were prepared by immunoSEQ multiplex PCR; TCRdb keeps only in-frame clonotypes and omits some of them. The sample carries about 220,000 clones, around 81% recorded once. The specimen sequenced was peripheral blood. The source is a woman between 65 and 79 years old with acute or convalescent COVID-19.

This clone has just one count. The chain has TRBV19 and TRBJ1-1; 7 bases line up with TRBD1. CDR1 is LNHDA, CDR2 SQIVND, per germline (reference sequence). The CDR3 contains 15 residues. V shed 5 bases, J shed 1 base, and the junction held 7 bases outside the gene matches. The CDR3 DNA follows: TGTGCCAGTAGTGCACGACAGGGAGGGAACACTGAAGCTTTCTTT. Protein sequence: CASSARQGGNTEAFF.

V gene TRBV11-2 combines with J gene TRBJ2-1, with unresolved D. Germline V lookup: CDR1 SGHAT, CDR2 FQNNGV. The V and J ends lost 3 bases and 8 bases respectively, with 5 bases between them. The CDR3 has 11 residues. CDR3 region: CASSFIDEQFF. The CDR3 DNA reads TGTGCCAGCAGCTTTATCGATGAGCAGTTCTTC. Drawing the rest from reference TRBV11-2 and TRBJ2-1, the complete variable domain is EAGVAQSPRYKIIEKRQSVAFWCNPISGHATLYWYQQILGQGPKLLIQFQNNGVVDDSQLPKDRFSAERLKGVDSTLKIQPAKLEDSAVYLCASSFIDEQFFGPGTRLTVL.

J is TRBJ2-2 and V is TRBV5-1, with 11 bases matching TRBD2. Unmatched junction bases numbered 6, after V lost 4 bases and J lost 7 bases. CDR1 is SGHRS and CDR2 is YFSETQ in the germline V gene. The CDR3 has 15 residues. DNA of the CDR3: TGCGCCAGCAGCGATAGCGGGGGGGCCGTCGGGGAGCTGTTTTTT. This gives the protein CASSDSGGAVGELFF.

This clone appeared once. J is TRBJ2-5 and V is TRBV7-8; 7 bases agree with TRBD1. Germline V gene lookup returns CDR1 SGHVS and CDR2 FQNEAQ. The CDR3 is 15 amino acids. V lost 7 bases to trimming and J lost 0 bases; unmatched junction nucleotides: 8. The DNA of the CDR3 is TGTGCCAGCACCCGGGACAGCAACAACCAAGAGACCCAGTACTTC. This translates into CASTRDSNNQETQYF.

The chain couples TRBV11-2 to TRBJ1-1; D gene ambiguous. Trimming took off 1 base at V and 0 bases at J, with 6 bases between the two ends. Germline CDR1 SGHAT, CDR2 FQNNGV. CDR3 size: 14 residues. The CDR3 reads CASSLAGMNTEAFF. CDR3 sequence (DNA): TGTGCCAGCAGCTTAGCGGGGATGAACACTGAAGCTTTCTTT.

This clone was seen a handful of times. The J gene is TRBJ2-5, the V gene TRBV5-1; 7 positions match TRBD2. V was pared by 5 bases and J by 1 base, with 11 bases of the junction left unmatched. Germline values: CDR1 SGHRS, CDR2 YFSETQ. This CDR3 is 16 amino acids long. CDR3 DNA sequence: TGCGCCAGCAGTCTTGACGGGGGGTCGACCCAAGAGACCCAGTACTTC. It yields the protein CASSLDGGSTQETQYF.

The rearrangement joins TRBV7-2 to TRBJ2-1; 11 bases align to TRBD2. Germline values: CDR1 SGHTA, CDR2 FQGNSA. The CDR3 has 17 amino acids. Losses at the gene ends were 2 bases for V and 9 bases for J; bases not matched to a gene: 12. The CDR3 reads CASSLSETSGVRGEQFF. CDR3 coding DNA: TGTGCCAGCAGCTTAAGCGAGACTAGCGGGGTAAGAGGTGAGCAGTTCTTC.

V gene TRBV10-3 combines with J gene TRBJ1-2, with no clear D. Looked up from germline, CDR1 is ENHRY and CDR2 is SYGVKD. Deletions cut 4 bases from V and 1 base from J, with 19 bases between. The CDR3 runs 17 residues. CDR3 protein: CAISAHGGSFYNYGYTF. The CDR3 coding sequence is TGTGCCATCAGTGCACACGGAGGGTCCTTTTATAACTATGGCTACACCTTC.

The chain couples TRBV10-3 to TRBJ2-7, with D possibly being TRBD2 (6 bases). The V gene's germline CDR1 is ENHRY and CDR2 SYGVKD. Trimming took off 3 bases at V and 5 bases at J, with 23 bases between the two ends. This CDR3 spans 17 amino acids. CDR3 sequence: CAISDPRRGQQRNEQYF. In DNA, the CDR3 is TGTGCCATCAGTGATCCCCGGAGGGGCCAACAAAGGAACGAGCAGTACTTC.

This chain uses TRBV14 with TRBJ2-1; 11 bases fit TRBD2. The CDR3 extends over 16 amino acids. The V gene end was trimmed by 4 bases and the J gene end by 4 bases; junction bases not matched to a gene: 6. Germline assignment: CDR1 SGHDN and CDR2 FVKESK. Here the CDR3 reads CASSPPGLAEYNEQFF. The CDR3 bases are TGTGCCAGCAGCCCTCCGGGACTAGCGGAATACAATGAGCAGTTCTTC.

J is TRBJ2-5 and V is TRBV21-1; the D call in the table, TRBD2, was not verified against the DNA. TRBV21-1 is a listed pseudogene. The length of the CDR3 is 19 residues. Written as DNA, the CDR3 is TGTGCCAGCCTGGGGATCTCCGGGACTAGCGGACGGAGAGGAGAGACCCAGTACTTC. The encoded protein is CASLGISGTSGRRGETQYF.

The J gene is TRBJ2-6, the V gene TRBV30; unclear D gene. The CDR3 extends over 14 amino acids. Germline CDR1 is GTSNPN and CDR2 is SVGIG (reference sequence). CDR3 sequence (DNA): TGTGCTATTAGCAACCCGGCTGGGGCCAACGTCCTGACTTTC. As protein: CAISNPAGANVLTF.

J is TRBJ2-5 and V is TRBV4-1, with D unresolved. Germline CDR1 MGHRA, CDR2 YSYEKL. Trimming took 4 bases from V and 5 from J, leaving 17 bases between them. The CDR3 is 15 residues long. The CDR3 reads CASSPEMSPRETQYF. In DNA form, the CDR3 reads TGCGCCAGCAGCCCTGAGATGTCCCCACGGGAGACCCAGTACTTC.

The chain employs TRBV7-2 and TRBJ2-2, with 9 bases that match TRBD2. V dropped 6 bases and J dropped 8; count of bases not matched to a gene: 7. This CDR3 contains 14 residues. Germline CDR1 reads SGHTA; CDR2 reads FQGNSA. The CDR3, as DNA: TGTGCCAGCAGGGAGCGGGGGGCCCGTGGGGAGCTGTTTTTT. This encodes CASRERGARGELFF.

The chain couples TRBV5-1 to TRBJ2-5; TRBD2 is a possible D gene (6 bases). The germline CDR1 and CDR2 sequences are SGHRS and YFSETQ. The ends were cut back, 4 bases at V and 5 bases at J, with 18 bases in the middle. This CDR3 spans 15 amino acids. The CDR3 DNA is TGCGCCAGCAGCGTATCGGGACTCCCGGGGGAGACCCAGTACTTC. Protein sequence: CASSVSGLPGETQYF.

The gene calls are TRBV5-4 and TRBJ2-5; D might be TRBD2 (6 bases). CDR3 length equals 14 residues. Germline values: CDR1 SGHNT, CDR2 YYREEE (reference sequence). Deletions cut 0 bases from V and 5 bases from J, with 11 bases between. The CDR3 DNA is TGTGCCAGCAGCTTGGATTACCGGGGGGAGACCCAGTACTTC. Translation gives CASSLDYRGETQYF.

This clone was seen only a few times. The genes are TRBV5-8 and TRBJ2-3; the match to TRBD2 covers 9 bases. The V segment lost 2 bases and the J segment 2 bases; nucleotides outside the gene matches: 9. CDR3 length: 17 residues. Germline loops: CDR1 SGHTS, CDR2 YDEGEE. CDR3 loop: CASSFLRRLAATDTQYF. The CDR3 region has the DNA TGTGCCAGCAGCTTTCTCCGGAGACTAGCGGCCACAGATACGCAGTATTTT.

This clone turned up a few times. This sequence joins TRBV23-1 and TRBJ2-1; 11 positions match TRBD2. TRBV23-1 is sorted into the ORF group, with uncertain function. With V trimmed by 7 bases and J by 6 bases, 11 bases remained unmatched. The CDR3 is made up of 16 amino acids. This CDR3 reads CASKGLAESFFNEQFF. The CDR3 nucleotides are TGCGCCAGCAAGGGACTAGCGGAGTCTTTTTTCAATGAGCAGTTCTTC.

The chain links TRBV24-1 to TRBJ2-2; the D gene is possibly TRBD1 (5 bases). Trimming took off 0 bases at V and 4 bases at J, with 11 bases between the two ends. Germline CDR1 and CDR2: KGHDR and SFDVKD. The CDR3 sequence is 16 residues long. The DNA for the CDR3 is TGTGCCACCAGTGATTTGCAGGGTAGGGGCACCGGGGAGCTGTTTTTT. Residues: CATSDLQGRGTGELFF.